This T cell receptor beta chain was sequenced during a study of T cell repertoires in cytomegalovirus infection. Study at large: Based on public TCR beta signatures, there were indications of CMV infection and of a matching HLA type.

The germline V gene encodes CDR1 SEHNR and CDR2 FQNEAQ (reference sequence). This CDR3 is 20 amino acids long. J lost 2 bases, V lost 0 bases, and 13 bases had no gene match. Study-level findings and limits: Public TCR beta family frequency separated CMV-and-HLA carriers, including in an independent cohort.

On this clonotype: Its target is unknown.

TCRdb analysed the reads with MiXCR anew, one entry per CDR3 protein. The sample contains 740,000 or so distinct CDR3 sequences, 35% to 45% of which appear only once. This receptor was taken from a human donor in good health (CMV status not recorded). Some clones in this sample may be carry-over from other donors' samples. This sequence joins TRBV7-9 and TRBJ2-1, with 10 bases identical to TRBD2. The sample taken for sequencing was PBMCs. This CDR3 is CASSLAVGSSGSPAYNEQFF. The CDR3 nucleotides read TGTGCCAGCAGCTTAGCAGTCGGTTCTAGCGGGAGCCCGGCCTACAATGAGCAGTTCTTC.